This TCR beta chain was documented in a study of naive and memory T cell subsets. Sequential positive selection took CD4 T cells first, then CD8 T cells. In the case of this clonotype: The target antigen is unknown.

Whole-study results and caveats: There was no ground truth to check naive and memory subset results.

There are 13 residues in the CDR3. V lost 0 bases to trimming and J lost 1 base, with 2 bases between them. The germline V gene encodes CDR1 SGDLS and CDR2 YYNGEE. The beta constant-region primer was an equimolar mix of two oligonucleotides covering TRBC1 and TRBC2. Four rounds of PCR amplified the ligated cDNA using nested alpha and beta constant-region primers plus SP2. TCRdb recomputed calls from the UMI-ligation and nested PCR reads with MiXCR, one row per CDR3 protein. The sample consists of 120,000 or so distinct CDR3 sequences, 36% of them appearing once. The specimen sequenced was central memory CD4+ T cells from blood. The chain is built from TRBV9 and TRBJ1-3, with no clear D. The sequence came from a human donor in good health. CDR3 residues: CASSVASGNTIYF. CDR3 DNA sequence: TGTGCCAGCAGCGTAGCTTCTGGAAACACCATATATTTT.